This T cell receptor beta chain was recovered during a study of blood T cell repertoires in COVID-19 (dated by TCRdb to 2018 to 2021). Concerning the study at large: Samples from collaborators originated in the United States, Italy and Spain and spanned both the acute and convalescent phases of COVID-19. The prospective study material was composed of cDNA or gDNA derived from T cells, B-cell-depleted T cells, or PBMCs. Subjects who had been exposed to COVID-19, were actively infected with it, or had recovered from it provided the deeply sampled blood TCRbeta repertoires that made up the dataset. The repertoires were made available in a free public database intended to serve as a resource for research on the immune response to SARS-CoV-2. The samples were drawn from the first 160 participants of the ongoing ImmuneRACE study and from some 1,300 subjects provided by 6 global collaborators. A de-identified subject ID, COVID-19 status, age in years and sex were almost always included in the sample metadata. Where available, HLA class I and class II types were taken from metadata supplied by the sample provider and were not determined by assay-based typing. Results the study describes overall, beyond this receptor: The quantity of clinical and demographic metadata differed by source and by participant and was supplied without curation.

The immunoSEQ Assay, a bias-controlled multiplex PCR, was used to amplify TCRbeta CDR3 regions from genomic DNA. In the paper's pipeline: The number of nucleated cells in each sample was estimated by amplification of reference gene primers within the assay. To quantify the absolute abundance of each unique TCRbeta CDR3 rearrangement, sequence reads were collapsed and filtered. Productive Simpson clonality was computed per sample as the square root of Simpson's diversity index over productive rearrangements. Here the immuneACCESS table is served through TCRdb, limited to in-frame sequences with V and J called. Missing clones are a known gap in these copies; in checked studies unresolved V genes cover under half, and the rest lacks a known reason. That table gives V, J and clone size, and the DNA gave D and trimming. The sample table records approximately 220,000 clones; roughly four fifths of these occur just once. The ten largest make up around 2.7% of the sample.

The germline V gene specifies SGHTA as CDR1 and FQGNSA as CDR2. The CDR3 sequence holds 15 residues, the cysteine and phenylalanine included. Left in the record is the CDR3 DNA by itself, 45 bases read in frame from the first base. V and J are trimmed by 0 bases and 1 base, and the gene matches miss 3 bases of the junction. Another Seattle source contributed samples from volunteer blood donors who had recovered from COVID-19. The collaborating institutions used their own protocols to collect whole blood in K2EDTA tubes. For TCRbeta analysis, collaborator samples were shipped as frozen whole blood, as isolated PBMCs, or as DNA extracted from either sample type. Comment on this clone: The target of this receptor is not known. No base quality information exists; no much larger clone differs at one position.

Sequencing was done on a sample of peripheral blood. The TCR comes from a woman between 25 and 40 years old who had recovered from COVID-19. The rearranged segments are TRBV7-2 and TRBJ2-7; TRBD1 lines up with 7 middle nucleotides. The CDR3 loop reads CASSLAGTVSYEQYF. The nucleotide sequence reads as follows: TGTGCCAGCAGCTTAGCCGGGACAGTTTCCTACGAGCAGTACTTC.